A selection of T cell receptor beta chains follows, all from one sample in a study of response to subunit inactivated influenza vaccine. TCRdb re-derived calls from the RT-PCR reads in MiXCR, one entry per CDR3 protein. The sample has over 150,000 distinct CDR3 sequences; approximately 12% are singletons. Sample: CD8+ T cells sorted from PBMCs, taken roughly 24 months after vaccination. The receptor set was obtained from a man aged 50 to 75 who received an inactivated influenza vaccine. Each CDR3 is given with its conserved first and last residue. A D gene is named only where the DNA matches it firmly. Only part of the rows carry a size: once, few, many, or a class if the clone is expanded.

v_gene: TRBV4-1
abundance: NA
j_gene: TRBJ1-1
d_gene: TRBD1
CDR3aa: CASSHLPGQGPNTEAFF
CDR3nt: TGCGCCAGCAGCCATCTCCCGGGACAGGGACCGAACACTGAAGCTTTCTTT

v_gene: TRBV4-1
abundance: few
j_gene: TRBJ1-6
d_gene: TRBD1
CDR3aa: CASSRDRGMSNSPLHF
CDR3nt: TGCGCCAGCAGCCGGGACAGGGGTATGAGTAATTCACCCCTCCACTTT

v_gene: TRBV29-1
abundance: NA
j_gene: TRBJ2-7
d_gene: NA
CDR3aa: CSAADSAHTYEQYF
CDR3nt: TGCAGCGCGGCCGACAGTGCCCATACCTACGAGCAGTACTTC

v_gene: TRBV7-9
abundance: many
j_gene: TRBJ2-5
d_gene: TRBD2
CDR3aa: CASSFGGEETQYF
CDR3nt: TGTGCCAGCAGCTTCGGGGGGGAAGAGACCCAGTACTTC

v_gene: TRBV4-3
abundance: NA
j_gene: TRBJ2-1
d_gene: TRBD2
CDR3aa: CASSQLLTSGSYNEQFF
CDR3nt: TGCGCCAGCAGCCAATTGCTAACTAGCGGGAGCTACAATGAGCAGTTCTTC

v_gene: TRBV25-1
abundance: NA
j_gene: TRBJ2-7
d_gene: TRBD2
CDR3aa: CASSEHGGGVEQYF
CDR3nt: TGTGCCAGCAGTGAACACGGCGGGGGGGTCGAGCAGTACTTC

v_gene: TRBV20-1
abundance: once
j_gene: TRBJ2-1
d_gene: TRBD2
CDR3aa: CSADSQHVGGESGYNEQFF
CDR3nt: TGCAGTGCTGATAGCCAGCACGTCGGGGGGGAGTCCGGCTACAATGAGCAGTTCTTC

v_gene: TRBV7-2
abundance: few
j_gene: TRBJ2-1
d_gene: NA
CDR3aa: CASSFIHNEQFF
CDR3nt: TGTGCCAGCAGCTTTATCCACAATGAGCAGTTCTTC

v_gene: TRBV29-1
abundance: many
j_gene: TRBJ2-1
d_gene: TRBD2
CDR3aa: CSSYDPAGGNEQFF
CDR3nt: TGCAGCTCATATGACCCAGCGGGAGGCAATGAGCAGTTCTTC

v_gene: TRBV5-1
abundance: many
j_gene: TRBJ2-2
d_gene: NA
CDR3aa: CASSLEPGETGELFF
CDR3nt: TGCGCCAGCAGCTTGGAACCAGGAGAAACCGGGGAGCTGTTTTTT

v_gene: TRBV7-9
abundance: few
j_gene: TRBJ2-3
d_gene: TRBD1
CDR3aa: CASSPPGTGLGDTQYF
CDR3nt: TGTGCCAGCAGCCCACCCGGGACAGGCCTAGGGGATACGCAGTATTTT

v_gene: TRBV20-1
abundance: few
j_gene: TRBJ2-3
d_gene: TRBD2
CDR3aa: CSADSGTSGYGTDTQYF
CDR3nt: TGCAGTGCGGATTCCGGGACTAGCGGCTACGGCACAGATACGCAGTATTTT

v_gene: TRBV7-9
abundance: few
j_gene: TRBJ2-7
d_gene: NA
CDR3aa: CASSSGGASLSYEQYF
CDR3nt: TGTGCCAGCAGCTCCGGCGGGGCAAGCTTATCCTACGAGCAGTACTTC

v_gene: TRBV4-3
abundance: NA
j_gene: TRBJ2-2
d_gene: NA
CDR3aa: CASSPLGGNTGELFF
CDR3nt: TGCGCCAGCAGCCCCCTCGGAGGGAACACCGGGGAGCTGTTTTTT

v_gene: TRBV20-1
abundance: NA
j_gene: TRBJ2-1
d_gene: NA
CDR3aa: CSARDGAPGYNEQFF
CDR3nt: TGCAGTGCTAGAGATGGCGCGCCAGGCTACAATGAGCAGTTCTTC

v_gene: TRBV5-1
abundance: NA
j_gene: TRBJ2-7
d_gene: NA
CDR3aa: CASSLVQSSSYEQYF
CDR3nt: TGCGCCAGCAGCTTGGTACAGTCAAGCTCCTACGAGCAGTACTTC

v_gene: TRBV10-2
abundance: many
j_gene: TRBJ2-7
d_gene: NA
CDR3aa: CASSHQGRYEQYF
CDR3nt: TGCGCCAGCAGTCACCAGGGGAGGTACGAGCAGTACTTC

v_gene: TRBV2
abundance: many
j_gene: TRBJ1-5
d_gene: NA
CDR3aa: CASSEVGLQPQHF
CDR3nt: TGTGCCAGCAGTGAAGTAGGACTTCAGCCCCAGCATTTT

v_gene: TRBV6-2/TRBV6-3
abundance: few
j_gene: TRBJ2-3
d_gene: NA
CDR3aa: CASSYSNVDTQYF
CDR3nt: TGTGCCAGCAGTTACTCGAATGTAGATACGCAGTATTTT

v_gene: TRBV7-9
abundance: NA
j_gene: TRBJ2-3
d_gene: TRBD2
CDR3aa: CASIGRLAVDTQYF
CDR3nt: TGTGCCAGCATTGGTCGGCTAGCGGTGGATACGCAGTATTTT

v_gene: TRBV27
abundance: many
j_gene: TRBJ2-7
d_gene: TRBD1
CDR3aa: CASSFNRGYEQYF
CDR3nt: TGTGCCAGCAGCTTTAACAGGGGCTACGAGCAGTACTTC

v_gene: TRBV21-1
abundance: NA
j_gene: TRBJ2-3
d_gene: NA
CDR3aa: CASSHGQGTSGSTDTQYF
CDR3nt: TGTGCCAGCAGCCACGGACAGGGGACTAGCGGCAGCACAGATACGCAGTATTTT

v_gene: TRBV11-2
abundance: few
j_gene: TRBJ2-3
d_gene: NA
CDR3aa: CASSPGLVCTDTQYF
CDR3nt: TGTGCCAGCAGCCCCGGGCTCGTCTGCACAGATACGCAGTATTTT

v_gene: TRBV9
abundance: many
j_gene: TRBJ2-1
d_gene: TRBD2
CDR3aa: CASTVGTSGSVEQFF
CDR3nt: TGTGCCAGCACCGTAGGTACTAGCGGGAGTGTGGAGCAGTTCTTC

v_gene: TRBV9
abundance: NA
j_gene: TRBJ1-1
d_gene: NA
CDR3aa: CASSVGVQGYTEAFF
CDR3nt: TGTGCCAGCAGCGTAGGGGTCCAGGGGTACACTGAAGCTTTCTTT

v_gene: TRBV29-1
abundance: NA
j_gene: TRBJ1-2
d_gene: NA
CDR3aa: CSVESTGGANYGYTF
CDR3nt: TGCAGCGTTGAATCCACCGGGGGAGCTAACTATGGCTACACCTTC

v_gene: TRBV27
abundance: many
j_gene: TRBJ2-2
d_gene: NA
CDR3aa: CASSPKAGELFF
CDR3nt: TGTGCCAGCAGTCCCAAGGCCGGGGAGCTGTTTTTT

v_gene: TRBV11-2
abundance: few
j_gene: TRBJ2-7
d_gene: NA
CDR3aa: CASSAGEYEQYF
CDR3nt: TGTGCCAGCAGCGCAGGAGAATACGAGCAGTACTTC

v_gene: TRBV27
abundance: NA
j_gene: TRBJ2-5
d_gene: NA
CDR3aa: CASIGPRDQNQETQYF
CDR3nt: TGTGCCAGCATAGGTCCGAGGGATCAAAATCAGGAGACCCAGTACTTC

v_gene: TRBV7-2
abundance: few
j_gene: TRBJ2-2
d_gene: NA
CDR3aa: CASSYDFTGELFF
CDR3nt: TGTGCCAGCAGCTACGACTTCACCGGGGAGCTGTTTTTT

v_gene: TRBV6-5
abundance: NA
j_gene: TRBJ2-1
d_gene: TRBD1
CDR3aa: CASSFPGQALDEQFF
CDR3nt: TGTGCCAGCAGTTTCCCGGGACAGGCCCTCGATGAGCAGTTCTTC

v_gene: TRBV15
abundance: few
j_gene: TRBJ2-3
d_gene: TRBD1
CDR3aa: CATSGDRSTDTQYF
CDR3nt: TGTGCCACCAGCGGGGACAGGTCCACAGATACGCAGTATTTT

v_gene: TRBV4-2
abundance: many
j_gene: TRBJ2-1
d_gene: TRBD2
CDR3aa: CASSPYSLAGGGEGFF
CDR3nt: TGTGCCAGCAGCCCCTACTCCCTAGCGGGAGGGGGTGAGGGGTTCTTC